These 30 T cell receptor beta chains were sequenced from one sample in a study of draining lymph node invasion in breast cancer. Using its own MiXCR run on the bulk RNA-seq reads, TCRdb lists one record per CDR3 protein. The sample contains some 1,900 distinct CDR3 sequences, over 75% of which appear only once. The CD4+ CD45RA- CD25- gate defined the sorted memory conventional CD4 T cells. The specimen was sorted memory CD4+ effector T cells from a lymph node. The receptors were gathered from a female donor with luminal breast cancer.

This sequence joins TRBV6-6 and TRBJ2-1; tentatively, D is TRBD1 (6 bases). CDR1 and CDR2 (germline): MNHNY, SVGAGI (reference sequence). The CDR3 contains 15 residues. V was cut by 6 bases and J by 0 bases, with 12 bases left in between. For the CDR3, the DNA is TGTGCCAGCAGCGCAGGGGTCATCTCCTACAATGAGCAGTTCTTC. This sequence encodes CASSAGVISYNEQFF.

The rearrangement joins TRBV29-1 to TRBJ2-7, with D perhaps given as TRBD1 or TRBD2 (5 bases each). The CDR3 has 12 amino acids. CDR1 is SQVTM, CDR2 ANQGSEA, per germline. V shed 7 bases and J shed 7 bases, with 17 bases lying between them. The chain's CDR3 is CSGGQGDGEQYF. The CDR3 coding sequence is TGCAGCGGAGGACAAGGGGACGGGGAGCAGTACTTC.

V is TRBV12-3 or TRBV12-4 and J is TRBJ1-2; D gene ambiguous. The V gene lost 0 bases and the J gene lost 8 bases, with 19 bases spanning the gap. This CDR3 contains 16 residues. As DNA, the CDR3 is TGTGCCAGCAGTTTAGCCCGATTGGGTCACGGTGAGGGCTACACCTTC. Its translation: CASSLARLGHGEGYTF.

This chain connects TRBV18 to TRBJ2-3, with D maybe TRBD2 (7 bases). The CDR3 totals 15 residues. V lost 3 bases to trimming and J lost 2 bases, with 12 bases between them. CDR1 and CDR2 from the germline V gene are KGHSH and LQKENI. The DNA for the CDR3 is TGTGCCAGCTCACCGGGGGGGGCTTCCACAGATACGCAGTATTTT. Translation gives CASSPGGASTDTQYF.

The chain has TRBV24-1 and TRBJ1-5; tentatively, D is TRBD1 (5 bases). Germline CDR1 reads KGHDR; CDR2 reads SFDVKD. The CDR3 is 13 residues long. The germline V and J ends were trimmed by 5 bases and 1 base, with 5 bases remaining between them. CDR3 residues: CATSGQSNQPQHF. The CDR3 bases are TGTGCCACCAGTGGACAGAGCAATCAGCCCCAGCATTTT.

The chain recombines TRBV12-3 or TRBV12-4 with TRBJ1-5; D ambiguous. The V end lost 6 bases, the J end lost 7 bases, and 19 bases lay between the germline ends. This CDR3 comprises 15 residues. The CDR3 loop is CASRESLGSMQPQHF. The CDR3, as DNA: TGTGCCAGCAGAGAATCACTCGGGTCTATGCAGCCCCAGCATTTT.

The chain joins TRBV28 to TRBJ1-1; 7 bases are a match to TRBD1. J was trimmed by 5 bases and V by 8 bases; bases with no gene match: 20. From germline, CDR1 is MDHEN and CDR2 SYDVKM. The CDR3 spans 17 residues. The CDR3 coding sequence is TGTGCCAGCCGTATTCTGTCCTCGGCGGCAGGGGGGACTGAAGCTTTCTTT. Protein sequence: CASRILSSAAGGTEAFF.

The rearrangement joins TRBV7-3 to TRBJ2-2; 8 bases are shared with TRBD2. CDR1 and CDR2 (germline): SGHTA, FQGTGA. The trim removed 5 bases at V and 7 bases at J, leaving 3 bases unmatched. The CDR3 is 13 amino acids. The CDR3 DNA sequence: TGTGCCAGCAGCCCCGCGGGAGGCGGGGAGCTGTTTTTT. It codes for CASSPAGGGELFF.

The chain employs TRBV11-2 and TRBJ2-5, with D possibly being TRBD2 (6 bases). Per the germline V gene, CDR1 is SGHAT and CDR2 is FQNNGV. The CDR3 has 15 amino acids. V was shortened by 3 bases and J by 7 bases, with 18 bases between the two germline ends. The DNA of the CDR3 is TGTGCCAGCAGCTTTAACCGGGACTCCGCCGGGACCCAGTACTTC. Translation: CASSFNRDSAGTQYF.

This sequence joins TRBV20-1 and TRBJ1-2, with D perhaps matching TRBD1 (6 bases). The V and J ends lost 3 bases and 7 bases respectively, with 15 bases between them. Germline V gives CDR1 DFQATT, CDR2 SNEGSKA (reference sequence). The length of the CDR3 is 13 residues. The chain's CDR3 is CSARDGGTFGYTF. CDR3 bases: TGCAGTGCTAGGGACGGAGGGACATTTGGCTACACCTTC.

V usage is TRBV20-1 and J usage is TRBJ1-5; possibly TRBD1 for D (6 bases). V dropped 1 base and J dropped 7 bases, with 17 bases sitting between them. The CDR3 extends over 15 amino acids. Germline assignment: CDR1 DFQATT and CDR2 SNEGSKA (reference sequence). The DNA of the CDR3 is TGCAGTGCTAGAGCGACGGGGGGGGGCGAACAGCCCCAGCATTTT. As protein: CSARATGGGEQPQHF.

The gene calls are TRBV20-1 and TRBJ1-4, with D perhaps matching TRBD1 (6 bases). The germline V and J ends were trimmed by 3 bases and 6 bases, with 14 bases remaining between them. The CDR3 is made up of 14 amino acids. Germline loops: CDR1 DFQATT, CDR2 SNEGSKA (reference sequence). CDR3 sequence reads: CSASKVQGYEKLFF. DNA of the CDR3: TGCAGTGCTAGTAAAGTACAGGGCTATGAAAAACTGTTTTTT.

As regards this clonotype: One end of the junction is discordant with germline, which a read error may explain. The chain joins TRBV12-5 to TRBJ1-5, with TRBD1 matching over 11 bases. The CDR3 spans 18 residues. Germline assignment: CDR1 LGHNT and CDR2 FRNRAP. Written as DNA, the CDR3 is TGTGCTAGTGGCCGGGACAGGGGGAACGGGGCTAGCAATCAGCCCAAGCATTTT. It yields the protein CASGRDRGNGASNQPKHF.

This clonotype was counted only a few times. V gene TRBV7-9 combines with J gene TRBJ1-2, with D perhaps matching TRBD1 (6 bases). The CDR3 is made up of 17 amino acids. V gave up 0 bases and J gave up 0 bases, with 14 bases separating them. Germline loops: CDR1 SEHNR, CDR2 FQNEAQ (reference sequence). CDR3: CASSLARRGGANYGYTF. The CDR3 region has the DNA TGTGCCAGCAGCTTAGCGAGGAGAGGGGGAGCTAACTATGGCTACACCTTC. Combining the CDR3 with reference TRBV7-9 and TRBJ1-2 gives the whole variable domain DTGVSQNPRHKITKRGQNVTFRCDPISEHNRLYWYRQTLGQGPEFLTYFQNEAQLEKSRLLSDRFSAERPKGSFSTLEIQRTEQGDSAMYLCASSLARRGGANYGYTFGSGTRLTVV.

The V and J genes are TRBV7-3 and TRBJ1-2; the D gene is possibly TRBD1 (5 bases). From germline, CDR1 is SGHTA and CDR2 FQGTGA. V was cut by 5 bases and J by 7 bases, with 17 bases left in between. The CDR3 is 14 amino acids. This chain's CDR3 is CASSPRGRGSGYTF. The CDR3 DNA is TGTGCCAGCAGCCCTCGGGGGAGAGGCTCTGGCTACACCTTC.

This sequence joins TRBV23-1 and TRBJ1-2; 8 bases agree with TRBD1. TRBV23-1 is an open reading frame, and its role is uncertain. This CDR3 comprises 11 residues. The junction had 3 bases not matched to a gene; V was cut back by 11 bases and J by 4 bases. The CDR3 here is CAVDRGYGYTF. Written as DNA, the CDR3 is TGCGCCGTCGACAGGGGCTATGGCTACACCTTC.

On this clonotype itself: The junction shows a germline mismatch at one end, possibly a read error. The V and J genes are TRBV27 and TRBJ1-1, with D possibly matching TRBD1 (5 bases). The CDR3 has 15 amino acids. CDR1 and CDR2 from the germline V gene are MNHEY and SMNVEV (reference sequence). CDR3 nucleotide sequence: TGTGCCAGCAGCCTCCGACAGTACATGAACACTGAGGCTTTCTTT. Its translation: CASSLRQYMNTEAFF.

V gene TRBV2 combines with J gene TRBJ2-1; D may be TRBD1 (5 bases). This CDR3 contains 11 residues. Trimming pared 6 bases from V and 9 bases from J, leaving 9 bases between. Germline-derived CDR1 and CDR2 are SNHLY and FYNNEI. CDR3 region: CASSREFEQFF. DNA of the CDR3: TGTGCCAGCAGCAGGGAATTTGAGCAGTTCTTC.

The chain recombines TRBV20-1 with TRBJ1-2; D is ambiguous. The germline V and J ends were trimmed by 4 bases and 7 bases, with 13 bases remaining between them. Germline loops: CDR1 DFQATT, CDR2 SNEGSKA (reference sequence). CDR3 length: 12 residues. CDR3 in DNA: TGCAGTGCTATCGGCGCCGTGAGTGGCTACACCTTC. Translation: CSAIGAVSGYTF.

The gene calls are TRBV4-1 and TRBJ2-2; TRBD1 or TRBD2 may be the D gene (5 bases each). V was clipped by 5 bases and J by 4 bases, with 11 bases between them. The CDR3 totals 14 residues. From germline, CDR1 is MGHRA and CDR2 YSYEKL. The CDR3 loop reads CASSRQGATGELFF. The CDR3 region has the DNA TGCGCCAGCAGCAGGCAGGGAGCCACCGGGGAGCTGTTTTTT.

The chain recombines TRBV5-1 with TRBJ1-1, with TRBD1 matching 7 bases. Germline values: CDR1 SGHRS, CDR2 YFSETQ. The CDR3 totals 15 residues. J lost 4 bases, V lost 3 bases, and 9 bases had no gene match. DNA for the CDR3: TGCGCCAGCAGCTCAGGACAACCAGGGGGCACTGAAGCTTTCTTT. It encodes CASSSGQPGGTEAFF.

The chain couples TRBV18 to TRBJ2-2; TRBD1 aligns across 7 bases. After removal of 4 bases from V and 2 bases from J, the junction contained 4 bases not matched to a gene. Germline V gives CDR1 KGHSH, CDR2 LQKENI. This CDR3 comprises 15 residues. CDR3 DNA sequence: TGTGCCAGCTCACTCCGACAGGGTAACACCGGGGAGCTGTTTTTT. As protein: CASSLRQGNTGELFF.

In this sample, this clonotype turned up a few times. This chain joins TRBV5-1 and TRBJ2-7; D is perhaps TRBD1 or TRBD2 (6 bases each). Germline V CDR1 and CDR2: SGHRS, YFSETQ. V was clipped by 0 bases and J by 2 bases, with 9 bases between them. The CDR3 loop spans 14 amino acids. CDR3 residues: CASSLEGGPYEQYF. CDR3 bases: TGCGCCAGCAGCTTGGAGGGGGGTCCCTACGAGCAGTACTTC.

This chain connects TRBV18 to TRBJ2-1; D is undetermined. There are 14 residues in the CDR3. Germline CDR1 and CDR2: KGHSH and LQKENI. The V end was cut by 0 bases, the J end by 6 bases, with 9 bases between. CDR3 residues: CASSPPFRGNEQFF. CDR3 nucleotide sequence: TGTGCCAGCTCACCACCTTTTCGAGGCAATGAGCAGTTCTTC.

V is TRBV4-2 and J is TRBJ2-3; 8 positions agree with TRBD2. CDR3 length equals 17 residues. Germline loops: CDR1 LGHNA, CDR2 YNFKEQ. Trimming removed 0 bases from V and 5 bases from J; junction bases left unmatched: 10. CDR3 sequence reads: CASSQDGPSGGQDTQYF. The CDR3 nucleotides read TGTGCCAGCAGCCAAGATGGACCCAGCGGGGGACAAGATACGCAGTATTTT.

V is TRBV12-3 or TRBV12-4 and J is TRBJ2-3; D uncertain. The CDR3 has 15 residues. V was cut by 5 bases and J by 6 bases, with 18 bases left in between. The CDR3 reads CASSPPETWVDTQYF. In DNA, the CDR3 is TGTGCCAGCAGTCCCCCGGAGACCTGGGTGGATACGCAGTATTTT.

V is TRBV15 and J is TRBJ2-7; no clear D gene. Trimming cost V 1 base and J 0 bases, with 4 bases left between them. The CDR3 spans 13 residues. Germline CDR1 and CDR2: LNHNV and YYDKDF (reference sequence). This CDR3 reads CATSRVDSYEQYF. The DNA for the CDR3 is TGTGCCACCAGCAGAGTTGACTCCTACGAGCAGTACTTC. Drawing the rest from reference TRBV15 and TRBJ2-7, the complete variable domain is DAMVIQNPRYQVTQFGKPVTLSCSQTLNHNVMYWYQQKSSQAPKLLFHYYDKDFNNEADTPDNFQSRRPNTSFCFLDIRSPGLGDTAMYLCATSRVDSYEQYFGPGTRLTVT.

The chain employs TRBV18 and TRBJ2-7, with TRBD1 identical over 8 bases. V dropped 6 bases and J dropped 0; count of bases not matched to a gene: 4. CDR3 length equals 14 residues. Germline V gene sequence: CDR1 KGHSH, CDR2 LQKENI. CDR3 bases: TGTGCCAGCTCCCGGACAGGGAGCTCCTACGAGCAGTACGTC. Encoded protein: CASSRTGSSYEQYV.

This clonotype came up once. Here the CDR3 DNA reads TGTGCCAGCACCCAGGGCCAGCGGGGGGGCGTGTCGGAGACCCAGTACTTC. Its protein is CASTQGQRGGVSETQYF. The chain uses TRBV7-2 and TRBJ2-5, with 10 bases matching TRBD2. This CDR3 has 17 amino acids. After removal of 7 bases from V and 5 bases from J, the junction contained 16 bases not matched to a gene. In germline, CDR1 is SGHTA, CDR2 FQGNSA.

The chain links TRBV9 to TRBJ2-2; D gene ambiguous. With 0 bases removed from V and 4 bases from J, the gap between germline ends came to 7 bases. This CDR3 has 14 residues. The germline CDR1 and CDR2 sequences are SGDLS and YYNGEE. The CDR3 spells CASSVESRTGELFF. The CDR3 coding sequence is TGTGCCAGCAGCGTAGAATCTCGCACCGGGGAGCTGTTTTTT. The variable domain in full, completed from reference TRBV9 and TRBJ2-2, reads DSGVTQTPKHLITATGQRVTLRCSPRSGDLSVYWYQQSLDQGLQFLIQYYNGEERAKGNILERFSAQQFPDLHSELNLSSLELGDSALYFCASSVESRTGELFFGEGSRLTVL.